This T cell receptor beta chain was found in a study of OX40 agonist ivuxolimab in advanced cancers. Study as a whole: Patients were given ivuxolimab, an antibody that agonizes OX40 (CD134). At about 82% male, the cohort had a mean age of 60 years, ranging from about 23 to 79.

Overall study findings and caveats: The mean number of expanded clones was higher in CD8+ T cells than in CD4+.

Germline V gene data show CDR1 as SQVTM and CDR2 as ANQGSEA. The CDR3 totals 14 residues. V shed 6 bases, J shed 2 bases, and the junction held 6 bases outside the gene matches. This clone was counted a few times. Its antigen remains unknown. A history of autoimmune disease or systemic immunosuppression excluded patients. Produced via immunoSEQ multiplex PCR; TCRdb's table is partial and in-frame only. The sample shows approximately 50,000 clones, 80% of them seen only once. V gene TRBV29-1 combines with J gene TRBJ1-5; 8 bases fit TRBD1. The specimen was CD4+ or CD8+ T cells sorted from blood, collected in a trial of the OX40 agonist ivuxolimab. This TCR was sampled from an adult with an advanced solid tumor such as melanoma, head and neck, liver or kidney cancer. CDR3 sequence reads: CSVQTGVGNQPQHF. The CDR3 DNA reads as TGCAGCGTACAGACAGGGGTTGGCAATCAGCCCCAGCATTTT.